Sequencing of this T cell receptor (beta chain) was carried out in a study of a mutant IDH1 vaccine in newly diagnosed glioma. The protocol was immunoSEQ multiplex PCR, while the TCRdb copy is restricted to in-frame clones and leaves out a portion. The sample includes around 58,000 clones, around 80% of them seen just once. Details on this clone: The antigen remains unidentified.

Trimming pared 6 bases from V and 0 bases from J, leaving 6 bases between. CDR3 length: 14 residues. Germline assignment: CDR1 MNHNS and CDR2 SASEGT. Time point denoted: week 5, during vaccination. Every vaccine dose comprised 300 ug of mutant IDH1 20-mer peptide plus topical imiquimod. The V and J genes are TRBV6-1 and TRBJ1-6; D unresolved. Sequencing was performed on PBMCs, taken from a glioma patient whose treatment included an IDH1 peptide vaccine. This sequence originates from a man younger than 40 with glioma. CDR3 sequence: CASRGSSYNSPLHF. Written as DNA, the CDR3 is TGTGCCAGCAGAGGGAGCTCCTATAATTCACCCCTCCACTTT.